This T cell receptor (beta chain) was captured by sequencing in a study of human T cells and chemical hapten exposure (dated by TCRdb to about 2021). Context from the whole study: For sensitization, 2% DPC in acetone was applied to a roughly 2 cm by roughly 2 cm area of upper inner arm skin. The study tracked peripheral blood TCR repertoire changes in vivo during primary and secondary sensitization to the hapten diphenylcyclopropenone (DPC) in alopecia patients. Patch testing was done on the upper back using Finn chambers containing 0.01% DPC, and results were scored after 6 days according to International Contact Dermatitis Research Group standards. Nearly 30 alopecia patients gave blood for TCR sequencing at one to four time points (pre-sensitization, 2, 6 and 24 weeks). The libraries were sequenced as a pool, and the TCR yield per sample differed mostly because of small variations in library volumes within the pool. Weekly therapeutic DPC doses were additionally applied to the scalp of patients throughout the roughly 22-week study period. Most of the patients in the cohort were female, and the cohort covered alopecia areata with under or over 50% scalp involvement, alopecia totalis and alopecia universalis. Blood was sampled from patients pre-sensitization (week 0) and at 2, 6 and about 24 weeks after DPC sensitization.

In its sample, this clonotype was seen many times. The antigen this receptor binds is unknown. It has no much larger one-base neighbor in the sample; base qualities were not kept. Beyond this particular receptor, the publication reports: Alopecia, a presumed autoimmune disease, was present in all patients, so the immune response of the patients might differ from that of healthy individuals. Expanded TCRs formed significantly more large CDR3 similarity clusters than pre-sensitization or healthy control sets, consistent with antigen-driven responses. A positive correlation was found between the number of PT1 expanded TCRs and patch test score, with significance reached at thresholds 8, 16 and 32 but not 4. DPC sensitization did not change the number of TCRs with a frequency above 1 in 1000, and there was no evidence of changes in global repertoire structure. Repeated subsampling changed both the strength of the expansion versus patch-test correlation and the threshold at which the correlation became significant.

The library was built by means of RACE. Sequenced using a NextSeq 500. During library preparation, unique molecular identifiers were attached to individual cDNA molecules so that TCRs could be counted quantitatively and reproducibly. Both TCR alpha and TCR beta chains were sequenced from each blood RNA sample. On the authors' methods: A median of roughly 99,000 TCRs per sample was observed, with a range of roughly 20,000 to 700,000. V, J and CDR3 annotation of the TCR reads was carried out using the Decombinator software suite. For PS versus PT1 abundance plots, all samples were subsampled to the same number of TCRs (28,000). TCRs were defined as expanded if absent before sensitization and observed at least eight times at the 2-week time point. TCRdb's own reprocessing of the public reads used fastp at Q25 and MiXCR and kept productive beta chains. All rows with the same CDR3 protein become a single entry with the most common DNA and genes. TCRdb's processing, not the authors' own work, is the source of the V and J calls. Here the sample has roughly 84,000 distinct CDR3 sequences; roughly 10% occur a single time. The ten largest make up roughly 3.7% of the sample.

Reading the label with the study, this specimen's time point is: patch test 3, about 24 weeks after DPC sensitization. The treatment or condition label for this specimen denotes: therapeutic diphenylcyclopropenone sensitization with weekly scalp DPC. At every patch-test visit, the blood draw took place before the patch test was put on. Eligible patients were aged 18 to 70, diagnosed with alopecia, deemed suitable for DPC therapy, and excluded if pregnant. Total RNA was extracted from unfractionated whole blood that had been collected in Tempus Blood RNA tubes. The CDR3 sequence holds 14 residues, the cysteine and phenylalanine included. Only the CDR3 region is kept as DNA, spanning 42 bases read in frame from base 1. V was cut back by 2 bases and J by 7 bases, leaving a gap of 9 bases between them.

The chain is assembled from TRBV12-3 or TRBV12-4 and TRBJ1-6; TRBD1 could be the D gene, as 6 bases match. The receptor comes from a woman between 45 and 65 years old with alopecia areata. Some clones in this sample may be carry-over from other donors' samples. Here the sequenced sample was whole blood, taken in connection with sensitization to the hapten diphenylcyclopropenone (DPC). The CDR3 amino acid sequence is: CASSLTGSNSPLHF. The nucleotide sequence is given as TGTGCCAGCAGTTTAACAGGGAGCAATTCACCCCTCCACTTT.